These T cell receptor beta chains were read from a single sample in a study of T cells in Graves' hyperthyroidism and ophthalmopathy. TCRdb processed the multiplex PCR reads anew with MiXCR; each CDR3 protein has one entry. This sample has about 640,000 distinct CDR3 sequences; about 20% occur once, and the top ten carry about 35%. Specimen: blood. The source of these receptors is a man aged 25 to 45 with Graves' ophthalmopathy. Each CDR3 is given with its conserved first and last residue. Each record gives: clone size, D gene, CDR3 length, J gene, V gene, CDR3 protein, CDR3 DNA. D genes are given only for firm matches. Part of the rows lack a size; the others show once, few, many or a class for expanded clones.

size: -
D: -
length: 20
J: TRBJ2-6
V: TRBV7-8
CDR3: CASSLYVEGGAPPGANVLTF
DNA: TGTGCCAGCAGCTTATATGTGGAGGGGGGCGCCCCGCCTGGGGCCAACGTCCTGACTTTC

size: many
D: -
length: 13
J: TRBJ2-7
V: TRBV7-8
CDR3: CASSSIAGVEQYF
DNA: TGTGCCAGCAGCTCGATCGCAGGCGTCGAGCAGTACTTC

size: few
D: -
length: 13
J: TRBJ2-7
V: TRBV10-3
CDR3: CAISESRLYEQYF
DNA: TGTGCCATCAGTGAGTCCCGTCTATACGAGCAGTACTTC

size: many
D: TRBD2
length: 16
J: TRBJ2-5
V: TRBV20-1
CDR3: CSARDWDSGTEETQYF
DNA: TGCAGTGCTAGAGATTGGGATAGCGGGACCGAAGAGACCCAGTACTTC

size: few
D: TRBD1
length: 15
J: TRBJ2-3
V: TRBV30
CDR3: CAWLAGTGGTDTQYF
DNA: TGTGCCTGGCTGGCCGGGACAGGGGGCACAGATACGCAGTATTTT

size: few
D: -
length: 15
J: TRBJ1-1
V: TRBV7-9
CDR3: CASSLGTDGNTEAFF
DNA: TGTGCCAGCAGCTTAGGTACTGACGGGAACACTGAAGCTTTCTTT

size: few
D: TRBD2
length: 14
J: TRBJ2-1
V: TRBV6-1
CDR3: CASSPGLAAREQFF
DNA: TGTGCCAGCAGTCCGGGACTAGCGGCACGAGAGCAGTTCTTC

size: few
D: TRBD2
length: 13
J: TRBJ2-5
V: TRBV29-1
CDR3: CSVGGDSQETQYF
DNA: TGCAGCGTGGGGGGGGACTCACAAGAGACCCAGTACTTC

size: few
D: -
length: 14
J: TRBJ1-3
V: TRBV9
CDR3: CASSGSGVGNTIYF
DNA: TGTGCCAGCAGCGGTAGCGGGGTCGGAAACACCATATATTTT

size: -
D: TRBD1
length: 19
J: TRBJ2-2
V: TRBV6-2/TRBV6-3
CDR3: CANSYGRTGGVPNTGELFF
DNA: TGTGCCAACAGTTACGGTAGGACAGGGGGCGTTCCGAACACCGGGGAGCTGTTTTTT

size: -
D: TRBD1
length: 15
J: TRBJ1-4
V: TRBV7-9
CDR3: CASSSEGASNEKLFF
DNA: TGTGCCAGCAGCAGTGAGGGGGCTTCAAATGAAAAACTGTTTTTT

size: -
D: -
length: 13
J: TRBJ1-2
V: TRBV2
CDR3: CASSGGANYGYTF
DNA: TGTGCCAGCAGTGGCGGGGCTAACTATGGCTACACCTTC

size: few
D: -
length: 13
J: TRBJ1-1
V: TRBV30
CDR3: CAWSFGADTEAFF
DNA: TGTGCCTGGAGTTTCGGGGCGGACACTGAAGCTTTCTTT

size: many
D: TRBD1
length: 17
J: TRBJ2-7
V: TRBV7-3
CDR3: CASSPTPGQGSGFEQYF
DNA: TGTGCCAGCAGCCCCACCCCGGGACAGGGTTCAGGCTTCGAGCAGTACTTC

size: many
D: TRBD1
length: 15
J: TRBJ2-7
V: TRBV20-1
CDR3: CSANTGQGAAYEQYF
DNA: TGCAGTGCCAACACGGGACAGGGGGCAGCCTACGAGCAGTACTTC

size: many
D: TRBD2
length: 16
J: TRBJ2-1
V: TRBV30
CDR3: CAWSPAVSGEYNEQFF
DNA: TGTGCCTGGAGTCCCGCAGTGAGCGGGGAGTACAATGAGCAGTTCTTC

size: many
D: -
length: 9
J: TRBJ2-7
V: TRBV30
CDR3: CASIYEQYF
DNA: TGTGCCTCTATCTACGAGCAGTACTTC

size: few
D: TRBD2
length: 15
J: TRBJ2-2
V: TRBV20-1
CDR3: CSALRTSGRPGELFF
DNA: TGCAGTGCTCTTCGGACTAGCGGGAGGCCCGGGGAGCTGTTTTTT

size: few
D: TRBD1
length: 15
J: TRBJ2-3
V: TRBV27
CDR3: CASRRDSVRTDTQYF
DNA: TGTGCCAGCCGACGGGACAGTGTCCGCACAGATACGCAGTATTTT

size: -
D: -
length: 15
J: TRBJ1-5
V: TRBV6-2/TRBV6-3
CDR3: CASMRGGDLGQPQHF
DNA: TGTGCCAGCATGAGGGGGGGTGACTTAGGACAGCCCCAGCATTTT

size: many
D: TRBD1
length: 15
J: TRBJ2-7
V: TRBV5-1
CDR3: CASSLEGTGPSKQYF
DNA: TGCGCCAGCAGCTTGGAAGGGACAGGGCCTAGCAAGCAGTACTTC

size: many
D: -
length: 15
J: TRBJ2-5
V: TRBV24-1
CDR3: CATSLGTIEQETQYF
DNA: TGTGCCACCAGTTTAGGGACCATAGAACAAGAGACCCAGTACTTC

size: -
D: TRBD2
length: 16
J: TRBJ2-1
V: TRBV5-1
CDR3: CASSLVGGPGYNEQFF
DNA: TGCGCCAGCAGCTTGGTGGGAGGGCCTGGGTACAATGAGCAGTTCTTC

size: -
D: -
length: 9
J: TRBJ1-2
V: TRBV27
CDR3: CASLGGYTF
DNA: TGTGCCAGCCTAGGTGGCTACACCTTC

size: -
D: TRBD1
length: 13
J: TRBJ2-7
V: TRBV2
CDR3: CASSADRSYEQYF
DNA: TGTGCCAGCAGTGCGGACAGGAGCTACGAGCAGTACTTC

size: -
D: TRBD1
length: 15
J: TRBJ2-7
V: TRBV28
CDR3: CASSRTGGLSYEQYF
DNA: TGTGCCAGCAGTAGGACAGGGGGCTTGTCCTACGAGCAGTACTTC

size: many
D: TRBD1
length: 12
J: TRBJ1-2
V: TRBV3-1
CDR3: CASSQTGGGYTF
DNA: TGTGCCAGCAGCCAGACAGGGGGAGGCTACACCTTC

size: many
D: -
length: 14
J: TRBJ2-5
V: TRBV7-9
CDR3: CASSLVQLQETQYF
DNA: TGTGCCAGCAGCTTAGTTCAGCTACAAGAGACCCAGTACTTC

size: few
D: TRBD1
length: 17
J: TRBJ1-1
V: TRBV19
CDR3: CASYTTGTGVKGTEAFF
DNA: TGTGCCAGTTATACCACCGGGACAGGGGTGAAGGGCACTGAAGCTTTCTTT

size: few
D: TRBD2
length: 15
J: TRBJ2-7
V: TRBV6-1
CDR3: CASSRLAGVRDEQYF
DNA: TGTGCCAGCAGTCGACTAGCGGGAGTAAGGGATGAGCAGTACTTC

size: many
D: -
length: 14
J: TRBJ2-7
V: TRBV12-3/TRBV12-4
CDR3: CASMKGESSYEQYF
DNA: TGTGCCAGCATGAAGGGGGAGAGTAGCTACGAGCAGTACTTC

size: few
D: -
length: 16
J: TRBJ2-3
V: TRBV2
CDR3: CATRTPRGGSTDTQYF
DNA: TGTGCCACCAGGACGCCCAGGGGGGGTAGCACAGATACGCAGTATTTT

size: -
D: -
length: 15
J: TRBJ2-7
V: TRBV11-1
CDR3: CASSTVKDTPYEQYF
DNA: TGTGCCAGCTCCACGGTCAAGGACACCCCCTACGAGCAGTACTTC

size: many
D: TRBD1
length: 15
J: TRBJ2-3
V: TRBV11-2
CDR3: CASSLRARGPDTQYF
DNA: TGTGCCAGCAGCTTAAGGGCCAGGGGGCCAGATACGCAGTATTTT

size: -
D: TRBD1
length: 15
J: TRBJ2-5
V: TRBV12-3/TRBV12-4
CDR3: CASSSPNTGGETQYF
DNA: TGTGCCAGCAGTTCACCCAATACAGGGGGCGAGACCCAGTACTTC

size: -
D: -
length: 13
J: TRBJ1-6
V: TRBV3-1
CDR3: CASSQRRNSPLHF
DNA: TGTGCCAGCAGCCAAAGAAGGAACTCACCCCTCCACTTT

size: -
D: -
length: 13
J: TRBJ2-7
V: TRBV7-2
CDR3: CASSYDEGYEQYF
DNA: TGTGCCAGCAGTTACGACGAAGGCTACGAGCAGTACTTC

size: few
D: -
length: 15
J: TRBJ2-2
V: TRBV4-1
CDR3: CASSQALRNTGELFF
DNA: TGCGCCAGCAGCCAAGCACTCCGGAACACCGGGGAGCTGTTTTTT

size: many
D: -
length: 13
J: TRBJ2-7
V: TRBV12-3/TRBV12-4
CDR3: CASSLAGAGEQYF
DNA: TGTGCCAGCAGTTTAGCAGGGGCGGGCGAGCAGTACTTC

size: many
D: TRBD1
length: 13
J: TRBJ1-1
V: TRBV30
CDR3: CACSTGAYTEAFF
DNA: TGTGCCTGTTCGACAGGGGCGTACACTGAAGCTTTCTTT

size: -
D: -
length: 16
J: TRBJ1-3
V: TRBV5-1
CDR3: CASSRSRGAGGNTIYF
DNA: TGCGCCAGCAGCCGCTCGCGTGGGGCAGGTGGAAACACCATATATTTT

size: few
D: -
length: 11
J: TRBJ2-2
V: TRBV5-1
CDR3: CASKETGELFF
DNA: TGCGCCAGCAAGGAAACCGGGGAGCTGTTTTTT

size: -
D: -
length: 15
J: TRBJ2-7
V: TRBV27
CDR3: CASNSASATSYEQYF
DNA: TGTGCCAGCAATTCCGCTAGCGCGACCTCCTACGAGCAGTACTTC

size: -
D: TRBD1
length: 15
J: TRBJ2-3
V: TRBV5-1
CDR3: CASSMGQDLTDTQYF
DNA: TGTGCCAGCAGCATGGGACAGGATCTCACAGATACGCAGTATTTT

size: many
D: -
length: 13
J: TRBJ1-1
V: TRBV7-3
CDR3: CASSSQPYTEAFF
DNA: TGTGCCAGCAGCTCTCAGCCTTACACTGAAGCTTTCTTT

size: -
D: TRBD1
length: 16
J: TRBJ1-5
V: TRBV27
CDR3: CTSSPSQGARNQPQHF
DNA: TGTACCAGCAGTCCGAGCCAGGGGGCACGCAATCAGCCCCAGCATTTT

size: many
D: -
length: 13
J: TRBJ2-1
V: TRBV12-3/TRBV12-4
CDR3: CASSYPNNNEQFF
DNA: TGTGCCAGCAGTTATCCCAACAACAATGAGCAGTTCTTC

size: many
D: -
length: 12
J: TRBJ2-5
V: TRBV7-6
CDR3: CASTTGTETQYF
DNA: TGTGCCAGCACCACAGGGACGGAGACCCAGTACTTC

size: many
D: -
length: 14
J: TRBJ1-1
V: TRBV2
CDR3: CASSRDGGGTEAFF
DNA: TGTGCCAGCAGTAGGGACGGTGGGGGCACTGAAGCTTTCTTT

size: -
D: TRBD2
length: 14
J: TRBJ2-1
V: TRBV5-1
CDR3: CASSLGTSDAEQFF
DNA: TGCGCCAGCAGCTTGGGGACTAGCGACGCTGAGCAGTTCTTC